Presented here are 15 T cell receptor beta chains from one specimen sequenced in a study of CD8 T cells in ankylosing spondylitis. MiXCR, run by TCRdb on the 5' RACE reads, gives a single entry per CDR3 protein. The sample carries some 130,000 distinct CDR3 sequences, 5.5% to 7.5% recorded once. The sequencing sample was made of blood, either unsorted or a sorted T cell fraction (not recorded which). The receptor source for this set is a female donor with ankylosing spondylitis or in good health (not recorded which).

This clonotype was counted many times. The chain recombines TRBV3-1 with TRBJ1-1; D is unresolved. The CDR3 is 13 residues long. Germline CDR1 is LGHDT and CDR2 is YNNKEL (reference sequence). Trimming removed 4 bases from V and 10 bases from J, with 16 bases in between. The CDR3 spells CASSPLQGIGAFF. The CDR3 DNA reads TGTGCCAGCAGCCCCCTGCAAGGGATAGGAGCTTTCTTT.

The chain recombines TRBV7-3 with TRBJ2-3; D gene ambiguous. Trimming took 8 bases from V and 1 from J, leaving 13 bases between them. The CDR3 has 14 residues. CDR1 and CDR2 from the germline V gene are SGHTA and FQGTGA. The CDR3 is CASSRMSRTDTQYF. The DNA of the CDR3 is TGTGCCAGCTCCCGGATGTCGCGCACAGATACGCAGTATTTT.

This clonotype was seen many times. The chain employs TRBV20-1 and TRBJ1-5; 8 nucleotides align to TRBD1. Germline lookup yields CDR1 DFQATT and CDR2 SNEGSKA (reference sequence). The CDR3 consists of 15 residues. V trimming: 5 bases; J trimming: 7 bases; junction bases outside the gene matches: 13. CDR3 bases: TGCAGTGCTGTCAGTCCCAGGGGGCAGCGACAGCCCCAGCATTTT. It encodes CSAVSPRGQRQPQHF.

Ten or more counts support this clonotype. The rearrangement joins TRBV7-2 to TRBJ2-7; 9 nucleotides agree with TRBD1. The CDR3 has 16 amino acids. V lost 5 bases, J lost 3 bases, and 11 bases stayed unmatched. Germline lookup yields CDR1 SGHTA and CDR2 FQGNSA. The CDR3 sequence is CASSPTGTGRGYEQYF. The DNA of the CDR3 is TGTGCCAGCAGCCCCACCGGGACAGGGAGAGGCTACGAGCAGTACTTC.

This clonotype has ten or more counts. The chain uses TRBV7-9 and TRBJ2-5; the D is unclear. With 1 base removed from V and 3 bases from J, the gap between germline ends came to 12 bases. Germline CDR1 is SEHNR and CDR2 is FQNEAQ (reference sequence). The CDR3 runs to 15 residues. The CDR3 reads CASSLGAKGEETQYF. In nucleotides, the CDR3 is TGTGCCAGCAGCTTAGGTGCCAAAGGAGAAGAGACCCAGTACTTC.

This clonotype was observed many times. The chain has TRBV6-2 or TRBV6-3 and TRBJ2-1; D is possibly TRBD2 (5 bases). The CDR3 is made up of 11 amino acids. Germline lookup yields CDR1 MNHEY and CDR2 SVGEGT. V shed 4 bases and J shed 10 bases, with 8 bases lying between them. CDR3 residues: CASSSVAEQFF. The CDR3 nucleotides are TGTGCCAGCAGTTCGGTAGCGGAGCAGTTCTTC.

This chain connects TRBV18 to TRBJ2-2; D ambiguous. The V end was cut by 3 bases, the J end by 3 bases, with 5 bases between. The CDR3 loop spans 13 amino acids. Germline V gene data show CDR1 as KGHSH and CDR2 as LQKENI. The chain's CDR3 is CASSPMDTGELFF. In nucleotides, the CDR3 is TGTGCCAGCTCACCGATGGACACCGGGGAGCTGTTTTTT.

This clonotype was counted at least ten times. The chain is built from TRBV20-1 and TRBJ1-1; TRBD1 matches at 7 bases. V lost 5 bases to trimming and J lost 6 bases; unmatched junction nucleotides: 3. The CDR3 is 11 amino acids. Germline CDR1 is DFQATT and CDR2 is SNEGSKA (reference sequence). Here the CDR3 reads CSAPGGAEAFF. The CDR3 coding sequence is TGCAGTGCTCCAGGGGGTGCTGAAGCTTTCTTT.

The sample holds many counts of this clonotype. The rearrangement uses TRBV27 and TRBJ1-2, with D hard to call. V lost 8 bases, J lost 5 bases, and 9 bases lay in between. The germline V gene has CDR1 MNHEY and CDR2 SMNVEV (reference sequence). There are 11 residues in the CDR3. CDR3 in DNA: TGTGCCAGCGGGAAAGGGTATGGCTACACCTTC. It encodes CASGKGYGYTF.

This clonotype was recorded many times. The chain links TRBV6-1 to TRBJ1-1; D is ambiguous. The germline V gene encodes CDR1 MNHNS and CDR2 SASEGT. The length of the CDR3 is 16 residues. Trimming removed 6 bases at V and 0 bases at J, with 17 bases between. CDR3 sequence (DNA): TGTGCCAGCAGCCCCCTGAGCAGGCCAATGAACACTGAAGCTTTCTTT. Amino acid sequence: CASSPLSRPMNTEAFF.

The table lists this clonotype with many counts. The V and J genes are TRBV20-1 and TRBJ2-3; TRBD2 aligns across 14 bases. The trim removed 4 bases at V and 2 bases at J, leaving 8 bases unmatched. This CDR3 spans 17 amino acids. CDR1 is DFQATT, CDR2 SNEGSKA, per germline (reference sequence). The CDR3 sequence: CSATLGLAGGLTDTQYF. The CDR3 coding sequence is TGCAGTGCTACGCTCGGACTAGCGGGGGGACTCACAGATACGCAGTATTTT.

This clonotype showed up just a few times. This chain connects TRBV7-3 to TRBJ2-3; D possibly corresponds to TRBD1 (6 bases). The CDR3 extends over 15 amino acids. CDR1 SGHTA and CDR2 FQGTGA come from the germline V gene. The V end was cut by 1 base, the J end by 4 bases, with 12 bases between. CDR3 protein: CASSLRGGLSDTQYF. The CDR3 DNA is TGTGCCAGCAGCTTAAGAGGGGGTCTGTCAGATACGCAGTATTTT.

This clonotype appeared a few times. The rearrangement links TRBV11-3 to TRBJ2-3; D is unresolved. The CDR3 is made up of 13 amino acids. V lost 4 bases to trimming and J lost 2 bases, with 7 bases between them. Germline lookup yields CDR1 SGHNT and CDR2 YENEEA. CDR3 region: CASSSALTDTQYF. Written as DNA, the CDR3 is TGTGCCAGCAGCTCGGCTCTCACAGATACGCAGTATTTT. Complete variable domain (other parts from reference TRBV11-3 and TRBJ2-3): EAGVVQSPRYKIIEKKQPVAFWCNPISGHNTLYWYLQNLGQGPELLIRYENEEAVDDSQLPKDRFSAERLKGVDSTLKIQPAELGDSAVYLCASSSALTDTQYFGPGTRLTVL.

This clonotype was counted many times. The chain recombines TRBV4-1 with TRBJ1-6; D unresolved. The V end lost 4 bases, the J end lost 6 bases, and 10 bases lay between the germline ends. The CDR3 runs to 14 residues. Germline-derived CDR1 and CDR2 are MGHRA and YSYEKL. CDR3 nucleotides: TGCGCCAGCAGCCGCCCCCTGGGTAATTCACCCCTCCACTTT. It yields the protein CASSRPLGNSPLHF.

This clonotype was observed many times. The gene calls are TRBV28 and TRBJ2-6; possible D gene TRBD1, 6 bases. The CDR3 spans 16 residues. Per germline, CDR1 MDHEN and CDR2 SYDVKM. V gave up 1 base and J gave up 3 bases, with 10 bases separating them. CDR3 protein: CASSLLGADGANVLTF. The CDR3 coding sequence is TGTGCCAGCAGTTTATTGGGGGCGGATGGGGCCAACGTCCTGACTTTC.